The 21 T cell receptor beta chains below come from one sample, sequenced in a study of T-cell reconstitution after alpha-beta-depleted transplantation in children. A TCRbeta library incorporating unique molecular identifiers was prepared. TCRdb reanalysed the PCR reads using MiXCR and keeps one entry per CDR3 protein. This sample has about 500,000 distinct CDR3 sequences, with 9.5% to 12% found just once. The sample in question was PBMCs, mostly from graft donor cells, obtained 180 days after TCRalphabeta/CD19-depleted stem cell transplant. The receptor source for this set is a female patient aged 2 to 10 who had a stem cell transplant for aplastic anemia, so the T cells may come from the graft donor.

This clonotype was seen a handful of times. J is TRBJ2-5 and V is TRBV21-1. TRBV21-1 is marked as a pseudogene. This CDR3 spans 13 amino acids. CDR3 bases: TGTGCCAGCAGCAAAGAGAATCAAGAGACCCAGTACTTC. Translated, it gives CASSKENQETQYF.

This clonotype was seen a handful of times. V is TRBV7-3 and J is TRBJ1-1, with D unclear. This CDR3 is 16 amino acids long. V lost 2 bases and J 0 bases, leaving 13 bases between the germline ends. Germline lookup yields CDR1 SGHTA and CDR2 FQGTGA. As DNA, the CDR3 is TGTGCCAGCAGCTTAGGGGTCGGCGGTATGAACACTGAAGCTTTCTTT. This translates into CASSLGVGGMNTEAFF. The full variable domain, completed using reference TRBV7-3 and TRBJ1-1, is GAGVSQTPSNKVTEKGKYVELRCDPISGHTALYWYRQSLGQGPEFLIYFQGTGAADDSGLPNDRFFAVRPEGSVSTLKIQRTERGDSAVYLCASSLGVGGMNTEAFFGQGTRLTVV.

The chain couples TRBV15 to TRBJ2-1, with a weak D call TRBD1 (6 bases). Germline-derived CDR1 and CDR2 are LNHNV and YYDKDF (reference sequence). The CDR3 totals 14 residues. V shed 6 bases and J shed 5 bases, with 14 bases lying between them. For the CDR3, the DNA is TGTGCCACCAGGAAGGGGGATATAAACAATGAGCAGTTCTTC. It translates to CATRKGDINNEQFF.

There are a few counts of this clonotype. The J gene is TRBJ2-1, the V gene TRBV20-1; D might be TRBD2 (5 bases). In germline, CDR1 is DFQATT, CDR2 SNEGSKA (reference sequence). This CDR3 contains 16 residues. Trimming stripped 0 bases from V and 0 bases from J, with 12 bases between. The CDR3 DNA follows: TGCAGTGCTAGAGATCTCGGCGGGTACTCCTACAATGAGCAGTTCTTC. It is translated as CSARDLGGYSYNEQFF.

This clonotype was seen ten or more times. The chain uses TRBV7-2 and TRBJ2-3; 7 positions agree with TRBD1. This CDR3 region has 16 residues. Trimming at V came to 1 base and at J to 0 bases, leaving 4 bases not matched to a gene. Per germline, CDR1 SGHTA and CDR2 FQGNSA. The DNA for the CDR3 is TGTGCCAGCAGCTTAGGGTTGACAGGGAGCACAGATACGCAGTATTTT. As protein: CASSLGLTGSTDTQYF. Supplemented by reference TRBV7-2 and TRBJ2-3, the full variable domain reads GAGVSQSPSNKVTEKGKDVELRCDPISGHTALYWYRQSLGQGLEFLIYFQGNSAPDKSGLPSDRFSAERTGGSVSTLTIQRTQQEDSAVYLCASSLGLTGSTDTQYFGPGTRLTVL.

The chain combines TRBV7-9 with TRBJ2-7, with D possibly TRBD1 on 5 matching bases. V was trimmed by 2 bases and J by 1 base, leaving 12 bases between them. Germline V CDR1 and CDR2: SEHNR, FQNEAQ (reference sequence). The CDR3 covers 15 residues. DNA for the CDR3: TGTGCCAGCAGCTTAAGGAGAGACAGTTCCTACGAGCAGTACTTC. This encodes CASSLRRDSSYEQYF.

This clonotype was detected a few times. This chain joins TRBV4-1 and TRBJ2-3, with D unclear. The CDR3 extends over 15 amino acids. V gave up 0 bases and J gave up 0 bases, with 7 bases separating them. CDR1 MGHRA and CDR2 YSYEKL come from the germline V gene. The DNA for the CDR3 is TGCGCCAGCAGCCAAGAGACGAAGAGCACAGATACGCAGTATTTT. Translated, it gives CASSQETKSTDTQYF.

This sequence joins TRBV11-2 and TRBJ2-4; 11 nucleotides line up with TRBD2. V shed 3 bases, J shed 4 bases, and the junction held 11 bases outside the gene matches. Germline CDR1 SGHAT, CDR2 FQNNGV. The CDR3 runs 18 residues. For the CDR3, the DNA is TGTGCCAGCAGCTTTGTCCCCACCGGGACTAGCGGAAAAAACATTCAGTACTTC. Its translation is CASSFVPTGTSGKNIQYF.

This clonotype came up a few times. The chain is built from TRBV6-2 or TRBV6-3 and TRBJ2-3; no clear D gene. The CDR3 spans 16 residues. The germline V gene encodes CDR1 MNHEY and CDR2 SVGEGT. Trimming shortened V by 2 bases and J by 0 bases, and 12 bases separated the two germline ends. CDR3 region: CASSYNRERSTDTQYF. The CDR3 DNA reads as TGTGCCAGCAGTTACAACCGAGAAAGGAGCACAGATACGCAGTATTTT.

The chain combines TRBV5-1 with TRBJ1-1; 8 nucleotides align to TRBD1. CDR1 SGHRS and CDR2 YFSETQ come from the germline V gene. CDR3 length: 15 amino acids. V lost 3 bases, J lost 4 bases, and 8 bases stayed unmatched. CDR3 DNA: TGCGCCAGCAGCTGGACAGGACAGGGAGGCACTGAAGCTTTCTTT. Its translation: CASSWTGQGGTEAFF.

This clonotype was observed a handful of times. The CDR3 spells CASSKGTSGDGPYF. The CDR3 bases are TGTGCCAGCAGTAAGGGGACTAGCGGGGACGGCCCGTACTTC. This chain joins TRBV6-2 or TRBV6-3 and TRBJ2-5; the match to TRBD2 covers 13 bases. Germline V gene lookup returns CDR1 MNHEY and CDR2 SVGEGT. V shed 5 bases and J 13 bases; nucleotides not matched to a gene: 10. The CDR3 covers 14 residues.

The chain is built from TRBV6-1 and TRBJ1-1, with D maybe TRBD1 (6 bases). Deletions cut 8 bases from V and 10 bases from J, with 23 bases between. CDR3 length: 14 amino acids. Germline V CDR1 and CDR2: MNHNS, SASEGT. The CDR3 here is CASSGGGRGLGAFF. CDR3 DNA: TGTGCCAGCTCTGGGGGGGGGCGCGGGCTGGGAGCTTTCTTT.

V and J are TRBV12-3 or TRBV12-4 and TRBJ2-7; 8 bases align to TRBD1. The CDR3 is 16 residues long. With 5 bases clipped from V and 4 bases from J, the junction kept 13 bases outside the gene matches. CDR3 amino acids: CASSPFGQGSSYEQYF. In DNA, the CDR3 is TGTGCCAGCAGTCCCTTCGGACAGGGCTCCTCGTACGAGCAGTACTTC.

This clonotype was counted a few times. The chain couples TRBV7-9 to TRBJ2-3; D uncertain. This CDR3 has 16 residues. V was clipped by 4 bases and J by 0 bases, with 14 bases between them. Germline-derived CDR1 and CDR2 are SEHNR and FQNEAQ (reference sequence). For the CDR3, the DNA is TGTGCCAGCAGCTCCTATCCCCACGCTAGCACAGATACGCAGTATTTT. Translating gives CASSSYPHASTDTQYF. Full variable domain (missing parts from reference TRBV7-9 and TRBJ2-3): DTGVSQNPRHKITKRGQNVTFRCDPISEHNRLYWYRQTLGQGPEFLTYFQNEAQLEKSRLLSDRFSAERPKGSFSTLEIQRTEQGDSAMYLCASSSYPHASTDTQYFGPGTRLTVL.

The CDR3, as DNA: TGCGCCAGCAGCTTCGGACAGGGAGAGAACTATGGCTACACCTTC. It specifies CASSFGQGENYGYTF. The chain carries TRBV5-1 and TRBJ1-2; 8 bases are a match to TRBD1. Germline CDR1 is SGHRS and CDR2 is YFSETQ. With 2 bases clipped from V and 2 bases from J, the junction kept 5 bases outside the gene matches. This CDR3 is built from 15 residues.

The chain uses TRBV20-1 and TRBJ2-3; TRBD2 agrees at 12 bases. From germline, CDR1 is DFQATT and CDR2 SNEGSKA (reference sequence). The CDR3 loop spans 14 amino acids. In DNA form, the CDR3 reads TGCAGCGCTGCGGGACTAGCGGGCCGCCGGGGGCAGTATTTT. Translated: CSAAGLAGRRGQYF.

This sequence joins TRBV7-2 and TRBJ2-1, with TRBD2 identical over 8 bases. V trimming: 4 bases; J trimming: 3 bases; junction bases outside the gene matches: 8. CDR3 size: 16 residues. Germline-derived CDR1 and CDR2 are SGHTA and FQGNSA. CDR3 coding DNA: TGTGCCAGCAGCTCCGGACTAGCCCCTGGCTACAATGAGCAGTTCTTC. This encodes CASSSGLAPGYNEQFF. The variable domain in full, completed from reference TRBV7-2 and TRBJ2-1, reads GAGVSQSPSNKVTEKGKDVELRCDPISGHTALYWYRQSLGQGLEFLIYFQGNSAPDKSGLPSDRFSAERTGGSVSTLTIQRTQQEDSAVYLCASSSGLAPGYNEQFFGPGTRLTVL.

J is TRBJ2-7 and V is TRBV7-2; TRBD1 aligns across 12 bases. CDR3 size: 19 residues. V lost 1 base and J lost 2; bases outside the gene matches: 12. The germline gives CDR1 SGHTA, CDR2 FQGNSA. DNA of the CDR3: TGTGCCAGCAGCTTAGGGCCCGGGACAGGGGGCCAAAGACCCTACGAGCAGTACTTC. It translates to CASSLGPGTGGQRPYEQYF.

This clonotype has a handful of counts. The J gene is TRBJ2-5, the V gene TRBV25-1; 10 bases match TRBD1. The junction had 7 bases not matched to a gene; V was cut back by 11 bases and J by 4 bases. CDR1 is MGHDK, CDR2 SYGVNS, per germline. The CDR3 loop spans 13 amino acids. CDR3 in DNA: TGTGCCGTAGGACAGGGGGTCAGAGAGACCCAGTACTTC. Translation gives CAVGQGVRETQYF.

This clonotype came up once. This chain connects TRBV24-1 to TRBJ2-7; D remains unclear. This CDR3 contains 13 residues. Germline V gene lookup returns CDR1 KGHDR and CDR2 SFDVKD. Between the trimmed V and J ends, which lost 0 bases and 5 bases, there was a span of 7 bases. As DNA, the CDR3 is TGTGCCACCAGTGATTTGCAGATAAACGAGCAGTACGTC. It yields the protein CATSDLQINEQYV.

This chain uses TRBV6-5 with TRBJ1-1; D is ambiguous. V dropped 4 bases and J dropped 0 bases, with 15 bases sitting between them. This CDR3 contains 16 residues. Germline values: CDR1 MNHEY, CDR2 SVGAGI. The CDR3: CASSWSAVQMNTEAFF. The CDR3, as DNA: TGTGCCAGCAGTTGGTCCGCAGTCCAGATGAACACTGAAGCTTTCTTT.